The following is a T cell receptor (beta chain) sequence with its context. Its antigen is currently unknown. CDR3 and TCR beta VDJ profiling relied on genomic DNA as the template. TCRdb re-called the reads with MiXCR, one entry per CDR3 protein. Of hundreds of thousands of distinct CDR3 sequences in the sample, around a third were seen once. CDR1 and CDR2 from the germline V gene are SEHNR and FQNEAQ (reference sequence). The CDR3 sequence is 12 residues long. V lost 6 bases to trimming and J lost 3 bases, with 9 bases between them. The record originates from a study of CD8+CD57+ T cells in acquired aplastic anemia. Overall study findings and caveats: The number of CD8+ CDR3 sequences shared by patients and controls was approximately 30.

Individuals selected for sequencing had exhibited CD8+CD57+ cell expansion on flow cytometry. This chain joins TRBV7-9 and TRBJ2-7; the D is unclear. The sequencing sample was made of sorted CD4+, CD8+, or CD8+CD57+ T cells (not recorded which) from PBMCs. The sequence was obtained from a human donor with aplastic anemia. The CDR3 DNA is TGTGCCAGCAGGGGCCAAGACTACGAGCAGTACTTC. Encoded protein: CASRGQDYEQYF.